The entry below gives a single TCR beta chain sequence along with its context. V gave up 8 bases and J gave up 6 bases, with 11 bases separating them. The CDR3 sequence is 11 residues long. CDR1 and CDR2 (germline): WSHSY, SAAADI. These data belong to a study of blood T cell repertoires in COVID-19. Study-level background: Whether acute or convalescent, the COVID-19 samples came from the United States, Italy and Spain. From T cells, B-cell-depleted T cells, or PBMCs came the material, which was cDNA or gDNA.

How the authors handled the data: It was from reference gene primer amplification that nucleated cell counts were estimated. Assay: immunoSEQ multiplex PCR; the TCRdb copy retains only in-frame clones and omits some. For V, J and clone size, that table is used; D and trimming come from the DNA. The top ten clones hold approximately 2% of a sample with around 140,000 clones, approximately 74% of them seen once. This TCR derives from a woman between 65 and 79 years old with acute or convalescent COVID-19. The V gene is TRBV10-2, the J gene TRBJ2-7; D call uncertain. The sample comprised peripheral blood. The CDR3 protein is CASSPRGEQYF. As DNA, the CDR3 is TGCGCCAGCTCTCCGCGCGGCGAGCAGTACTTC.